The clone carrying this T cell receptor beta chain has a handful of counts. Patients in Seattle were enrolled during active infection, then followed longitudinally. Germline V gives CDR1 SGDLS, CDR2 YYNGEE. The CDR3 length is 18 residues. Trimming at V came to 2 bases and at J to 6 bases, leaving 14 bases not matched to a gene. The sample originates from a study of blood T cell repertoires in COVID-19. Study summary: PBMCs, B-cell-depleted T cells, or T cells provided the cDNA or gDNA that made up the material.

In the source study's methods: Using reference gene primer amplification, nucleated cell counts were estimated. The repertoire was sequenced with immunoSEQ multiplex PCR; TCRdb's copy has only in-frame clones and lacks some. From that table come the V and J calls and clone size; the DNA was used to work out D and trimming. Among 250,000 to 300,000 clones listed, 75% to 90% were seen once. The chain employs TRBV9 and TRBJ2-2; TRBD2 matches 9 bases. This TCR came from a woman in her forties or fifties with COVID-19, enrolled during active disease. Sequenced input: peripheral blood. The CDR3 here is CASSVPKAGGASAGELFF. DNA for the CDR3: TGTGCCAGCAGCGTTCCCAAAGCGGGAGGAGCCAGTGCCGGGGAGCTGTTTTTT.